The 5 T cell receptor beta chains presented below share a single source sample, sequenced in a study of CD8 T cells in ankylosing spondylitis. TCRdb used MiXCR to reprocess the 5' RACE reads, holding one entry per CDR3 protein. The sample holds 300,000 to 400,000 distinct CDR3 sequences, around 10% seen once. Material: blood, either unsorted or a sorted T cell fraction (not recorded which). Every receptor here comes from a female donor with ankylosing spondylitis or in good health (not recorded which).

This clonotype was seen at least ten times. The chain employs TRBV5-1 and TRBJ2-7; TRBD1 matches at 7 bases. The V gene's germline CDR1 is SGHRS and CDR2 YFSETQ. The V segment lost 3 bases and the J segment 3 bases; nucleotides outside the gene matches: 6. This CDR3 has 14 amino acids. CDR3 in DNA: TGCGCCAGCAGCTGGGGGACAGTTAGCTACGAGCAGTACTTC. It translates to CASSWGTVSYEQYF. Drawing the rest from reference TRBV5-1 and TRBJ2-7, the complete variable domain is KAGVTQTPRYLIKTRGQQVTLSCSPISGHRSVSWYQQTPGQGLQFLFEYFSETQRNKGNFPGRFSGRQFSNSRSEMNVSTLELGDSALYLCASSWGTVSYEQYFGPGTRLTVT.

This clonotype appeared many times. The rearrangement uses TRBV5-5 and TRBJ1-2; D may be TRBD1 (5 bases). V was pared by 4 bases and J by 4 bases, with 14 bases between. The CDR3 runs 14 residues. The germline CDR1 and CDR2 sequences are SGHKS and YYEKEE (reference sequence). The CDR3 nucleotides are TGTGCCAGCAGCCAAACAGAGGGGCCCTATGGCTACACCTTC. Translating gives CASSQTEGPYGYTF. The variable domain in full, with the rest retrieved from reference TRBV5-5 and TRBJ1-2, is DAGVTQSPTHLIKTRGQQVTLRCSPISGHKSVSWYQQVLGQGPQFIFQYYEKEERGRGNFPDRFSARQFPNYSSELNVNALLLGDSALYLCASSQTEGPYGYTFGSGTRLTVV.

At least ten counts were recorded for this clonotype. The rearrangement links TRBV7-2 to TRBJ2-5, with a weak D call TRBD1 (6 bases). Trimming removed 1 base from V and 5 bases from J, with 11 bases in between. The CDR3 is made up of 14 amino acids. Germline-derived CDR1 and CDR2 are SGHTA and FQGNSA. CDR3: CASSLDQGWETQYF. The DNA for the CDR3 is TGTGCCAGCAGCTTAGATCAGGGGTGGGAGACCCAGTACTTC.

This clonotype came up many times. The rearrangement links TRBV9 to TRBJ2-5; tentatively, D is TRBD2 (6 bases). The germline gives CDR1 SGDLS, CDR2 YYNGEE. CDR3 length: 14 residues. Trimming left V 0 bases short and J 3 bases short, with 9 bases between. DNA for the CDR3: TGTGCCAGCAGCGTAGAGGCTAGCGAAGAGACCCAGTACTTC. This encodes CASSVEASEETQYF.

The DNA for the CDR3 is TGTGCCACCAAGGGACTAGCGGGACCCCGGGGCACCGGGGAGCTGTTTTTT. It encodes CATKGLAGPRGTGELFF. V and J are TRBV27 and TRBJ2-2; TRBD2 matches 13 bases. Germline V gene sequence: CDR1 MNHEY, CDR2 SMNVEV (reference sequence). V was pared by 10 bases and J by 4 bases, with 12 bases of the junction left unmatched. The CDR3 sequence is 17 residues long.